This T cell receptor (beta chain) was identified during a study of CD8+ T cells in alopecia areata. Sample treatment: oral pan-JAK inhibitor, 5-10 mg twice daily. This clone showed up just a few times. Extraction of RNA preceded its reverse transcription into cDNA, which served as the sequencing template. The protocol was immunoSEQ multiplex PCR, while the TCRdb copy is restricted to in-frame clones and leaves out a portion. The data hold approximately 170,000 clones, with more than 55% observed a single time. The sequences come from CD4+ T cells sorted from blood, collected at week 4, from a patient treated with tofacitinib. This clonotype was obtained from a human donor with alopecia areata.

The DNA of the CDR3 is TGTGCCTGGGCCCGGGACAGCCAAGAGACCCAGTACTTC. Translating gives CAWARDSQETQYF. This sequence joins TRBV30 and TRBJ2-5, with 7 positions matching TRBD1. This CDR3 spans 13 amino acids. The ends lost 5 bases at V and 1 base at J; junction bases unmatched: 4. Germline loops: CDR1 GTSNPN, CDR2 SVGIG (reference sequence).